The rows below give T cell receptor beta chains drawn from one sample of a study of T cells in Graves' hyperthyroidism and ophthalmopathy. TCRdb re-called the multiplex PCR reads with MiXCR, one entry per CDR3 protein. The sample contains roughly 710,000 distinct CDR3 sequences, over 35% of which appear only once. Sequencing used blood. All receptors come from a woman in her 40s with Graves' hyperthyroidism. Both conserved end residues are part of each CDR3. A D gene is named only where the DNA matches it firmly. Only some rows state a clone size, as once, few, many or a class for expanded clones.

clone_size	v_call	d_call	j_call	cdr3_nt	cdr3_aa
once	TRBV6-1	NA	TRBJ2-7	TGTGCCAGCAGTCCCCGTCCGGGGACCCGCTACGAGCAGTACTTC	CASSPRPGTRYEQYF
many	TRBV20-1	NA	TRBJ2-7	TGCAGTGCAACTCCCCTCAGGGGCGATTCGTACGAGCAGTACTTC	CSATPLRGDSYEQYF
many	TRBV7-2	TRBD1	TRBJ1-5	TGTGCCAGCAGCTTGACCGGGACAGGGACCGATCAGCCCCAGCATTTT	CASSLTGTGTDQPQHF
NA	TRBV29-1	TRBD1	TRBJ1-2	TGCAGCTCGGGACAGGGCGACTATCGCTACACCTTC	CSSGQGDYRYTF
few	TRBV5-1	NA	TRBJ2-7	TGCGCCAGCAGCCAAGAGAAGGGTTACGAGCAGTACTTC	CASSQEKGYEQYF
few	TRBV28	NA	TRBJ2-7	TGTGCCAGCAGTTCGCAGGGCTGGTTGTACGAGCAGTACTTC	CASSSQGWLYEQYF
few	TRBV5-4	TRBD2	TRBJ2-7	TGTGCCAGCAGCTTGAGGTTGACTAGCGGGGGGGTCGAGCAGTACTTC	CASSLRLTSGGVEQYF
NA	TRBV2	NA	TRBJ1-5	TGTGCCTGGAGCCGGCGGGGGGATCGGCCCCAGCATTTT	CAWSRRGDRPQHF
NA	TRBV25-1	TRBD1	TRBJ1-1	TGTGCCAGCAGTGAATTTGGGACAGGGTCGACTGAAGCTTTCTTT	CASSEFGTGSTEAFF
NA	TRBV20-1	NA	TRBJ2-5	TGCAGTGTGGGGGTTTGGCAAGAGACCCGGTACTTC	CSVGVWQETRYF
NA	TRBV7-2	NA	TRBJ2-5	TGTGCCAGCAGCTTAGTGACTGCTGGAAGACCCTTCCAAGAGACCCAGTACTTC	CASSLVTAGRPFQETQYF
few	TRBV19	NA	TRBJ2-7	TGTGCCAGTAGTATGGGTCGGGCGTGGAGCTCCTACGAGCAGTACTTC	CASSMGRAWSSYEQYF
many	TRBV7-2	NA	TRBJ1-5	TGTGCCAGCAGCTTGGCCGGGCAGAATAGCAATCAGCCCCAGCATTTT	CASSLAGQNSNQPQHF
many	TRBV9	NA	TRBJ2-5	TGTGCCAGCAGCGGACCGACAGCCCTTCAAGAGACCCAGTACTTC	CASSGPTALQETQYF
many	TRBV20-1	TRBD1	TRBJ1-3	TGCAGTGCCACCGGACAGGTGGAGAACACCATATATTTT	CSATGQVENTIYF
many	TRBV6-2/TRBV6-3	TRBD1	TRBJ1-1	TGTGCCAGCAGCCGAAGGACAGGGCACACTGAAGCTTTCTTT	CASSRRTGHTEAFF
once	TRBV5-8	NA	TRBJ2-6	TGTGCCAGCAGCCGGGAGCGGGGGGCCAACGTCCTGACTTTC	CASSRERGANVLTF
many	TRBV7-2	NA	TRBJ1-1	TGTGCCAGCAGCCCCGGGAACCTGAACACTGAAGCTTTCTTT	CASSPGNLNTEAFF
many	TRBV10-2	NA	TRBJ2-2	TGCGCCAGCAAGCCCCGGACGAACACCGGGGAGCTGTTTTTT	CASKPRTNTGELFF
NA	TRBV7-2	NA	TRBJ2-5	TGTGCCAGCAGCTTAGAGATCCTAGGCAGGGAGACCCAGTACTTC	CASSLEILGRETQYF
NA	TRBV15	NA	TRBJ1-5	TGTAGCAATCAGCCCCAGCATTTT	CSNQPQHF
few	TRBV19	NA	TRBJ1-5	TGTGCCAGTAGTATCGAAGGGGTTATGAGCAATCAGCCCCAGCATTTT	CASSIEGVMSNQPQHF
many	TRBV5-1	NA	TRBJ1-1	TGCGCCAGCAGCTCACAAAAGGGGGTCGGCACTGAAGCTTTCTTT	CASSSQKGVGTEAFF
few	TRBV6-2/TRBV6-3	NA	TRBJ2-7	TGTGCCAGCAGCCAACCCCCGGGGGTCGAGCAGTACTTC	CASSQPPGVEQYF
NA	TRBV10-3	TRBD2	TRBJ2-5	TGTGCCATCAGCCCCCGGGGGTCTGCGGGGGAAGAGACCCAGTACTTC	CAISPRGSAGEETQYF
NA	TRBV19	NA	TRBJ1-1	TGTGCCAGTAGTACAGGGGCGCTGACTTTCTTT	CASSTGALTFF
few	TRBV13	NA	TRBJ1-1	TGTGCCAGCAGCCTAGGCGGGGGGCATGGGACTGAAGCTTTCTTT	CASSLGGGHGTEAFF
many	TRBV20-1	TRBD1	TRBJ2-7	TGCAGTGCTAGTACCTTTGCAGGGGGCAATGTTAACGAGCAGTACTTC	CSASTFAGGNVNEQYF
NA	TRBV7-8	NA	TRBJ1-1	TGTGCCAGCTCACCACAGAGTCGGGGCAACACTGAAGCTTTCTTT	CASSPQSRGNTEAFF
NA	TRBV7-6	TRBD1	TRBJ2-7	TGTGCCAGCAGCCACCAACAGGGGGCGCCCGAGCAGTACTTC	CASSHQQGAPEQYF
NA	TRBV9	NA	TRBJ2-7	TGTGCCAGCAGCCCTAGGGGGGACCTGGGATTCGAGCAGTACTTC	CASSPRGDLGFEQYF
many	TRBV7-2	NA	TRBJ1-4	TGTGCCAGCAGCTTCCGGGCCTCAACTAATGAAAAACTGTTTTTT	CASSFRASTNEKLFF
many	TRBV6-5	NA	TRBJ1-1	TGTGCCAGCCTTTACGAAACCCTTGCGGGAGCTTTCTTT	CASLYETLAGAFF
once	TRBV10-3	TRBD1	TRBJ1-1	TGTGCCATCAGTCGGACAGGGTCGACTGAAGCTTTCTTT	CAISRTGSTEAFF
many	TRBV7-2	TRBD1	TRBJ1-1	TGTGCCAGCAGCTTAGGGGGGACAGGGTTGAACACTGAAGCTTTCTTT	CASSLGGTGLNTEAFF
NA	TRBV2	NA	TRBJ2-5	TGTGCCACCAACAGGGTGGGAGAGACCCAGTACTTC	CATNRVGETQYF
many	TRBV29-1	NA	TRBJ2-7	TGCAGCGTCGGATCCGGGGGTACCTACGAGCAGTACTTC	CSVGSGGTYEQYF
many	TRBV7-9	NA	TRBJ2-7	TGTGCCAGCAGCTTTGGCAGAACATCCTACGAGCAGTACTTC	CASSFGRTSYEQYF
many	TRBV29-1	NA	TRBJ1-6	TGCAGCGTGCAGGCCGTTGGGTCCCTCCACTTT	CSVQAVGSLHF
NA	TRBV10-3	TRBD1	TRBJ2-2	TGTGCCATCAGTGTCGAGGGGGACAGGGACGGGGAGCTGTTTTTT	CAISVEGDRDGELFF